The clone carrying this T cell receptor beta chain has ten or more counts. No antigen is known for it. The V end lost 8 bases, the J end lost 5 bases, and 18 bases lay between the germline ends. The CDR3 totals 15 residues. The data derive from a study of CD8 T cells in ankylosing spondylitis. Study conclusions and caveats: Characteristic of ankylosing spondylitis blood, it appeared, was a TCR beta motif comprising eight highly homologous variants. Existing reports had already noted some motif variants in reactive arthritis synovial fluid and blood.

TCRdb reprocessed the 5' RACE reads with MiXCR, giving one entry per CDR3 protein. The repertoire holds 450,000 to 550,000 distinct CDR3 sequences, with approximately 5% as singletons. The source of this sequence is a male donor with ankylosing spondylitis. The sequenced sample consisted of blood, either unsorted or a sorted T cell fraction (not recorded which). This chain uses TRBV12-3 or TRBV12-4 with TRBJ2-2, with D possibly TRBD2 on 6 matching bases. CDR3: CASEVGASATGELFF. The CDR3 region has the DNA TGTGCCAGCGAGGTCGGGGCTAGCGCAACCGGGGAGCTGTTTTTT.